This is a list of T cell receptor beta chains from one sample in a study of graft-versus-host responses after intestinal transplantation. Their recognized antigens are unknown. Data came from immunoSEQ multiplex PCR; TCRdb stores just in-frame clones and leaves some out. There are 90,000 to 130,000 clones in the sample; around 94% occur only once, and around 1.2% lies in the top ten. Sample: unstimulated CD8+ T cells sorted from spleen or lymph node cells, taken before transplant. These TCRs come from a human donor who was the organ donor for an intestinal transplant. CDR3s include the opening cysteine and the closing phenylalanine or tryptophan. The order of the fields is D gene, clone size, V gene, J gene, CDR3 protein, CDR3 DNA. A D gene is named only where the DNA matches it firmly. A row's size may be missing; if present it is once, few, many or a size class.

D: TRBD2
size: .
V: TRBV4-1
J: TRBJ2-7
CDR3: CASSQRPAGTYEQYF
DNA: TGCGCCAGCAGCCAACGTCCAGCGGGAACCTACGAGCAGTACTTC

D: TRBD1
size: .
V: TRBV30
J: TRBJ2-3
CDR3: CAWATGQGTDTQYF
DNA: TGTGCCTGGGCGACCGGACAGGGCACAGATACGCAGTATTTT

D: .
size: .
V: TRBV2
J: TRBJ1-4
CDR3: CASSEAGRNTEKLFF
DNA: TGTGCCAGCAGTGAAGCGGGTAGGAACACTGAAAAACTGTTTTTT

D: TRBD1
size: .
V: TRBV6-4
J: TRBJ1-2
CDR3: CASKTPRLRDRHGYTF
DNA: TGTGCCAGTAAAACCCCGCGCCTCCGGGACAGACATGGCTACACCTTC

D: TRBD2
size: .
V: TRBV4-2
J: TRBJ2-7
CDR3: CASSQVGLAGDYEQYF
DNA: TGTGCCAGCAGCCAAGTGGGACTAGCGGGTGACTACGAGCAGTACTTC

D: TRBD1
size: .
V: TRBV27
J: TRBJ2-5
CDR3: CASSLWATGIETQYF
DNA: TGTGCCAGCAGTTTATGGGCGACAGGGATAGAGACCCAGTACTTC

D: TRBD2
size: once
V: TRBV19
J: TRBJ2-7
CDR3: CASSLRLAEPYEQYF
DNA: TGTGCCAGTAGTCTCCGACTAGCGGAGCCTTACGAGCAGTACTTC

D: .
size: .
V: TRBV11-2
J: TRBJ2-1
CDR3: CASSRRTSVHSYNEQFF
DNA: TGTGCCAGCAGCCGTAGGACAAGTGTACACTCCTACAATGAGCAGTTCTTC

D: TRBD2
size: .
V: TRBV15
J: TRBJ2-1
CDR3: CATAGERDYNEQFF
DNA: TGTGCCACCGCCGGCGAGCGGGACTACAATGAGCAGTTCTTC

D: TRBD2
size: .
V: TRBV18
J: TRBJ2-1
CDR3: CASSPLLASGENEQFF
DNA: TGTGCCAGCTCACCACTCCTGGCTAGCGGGGAGAATGAGCAGTTCTTC

D: .
size: .
V: TRBV4-3
J: TRBJ1-2
CDR3: CASSQDRWTVYGYTF
DNA: TGCGCCAGCAGCCAAGATCGGTGGACAGTCTATGGCTACACCTTC

D: .
size: few
V: TRBV4-3
J: TRBJ1-1
CDR3: CASASTVGIGGTEAFF
DNA: TGCGCCAGCGCCTCCACGGTGGGGATCGGGGGCACTGAAGCTTTCTTT

D: .
size: .
V: TRBV6-5
J: TRBJ1-4
CDR3: CASSPTGIRRKLFF
DNA: TGTGCCAGCAGTCCAACAGGGATTAGAAGAAAACTGTTTTTT

D: .
size: .
V: TRBV5-1
J: TRBJ1-3
CDR3: CASSFLFQGLGSGNTIYF
DNA: TGCGCCAGCAGCTTCTTATTTCAGGGGCTCGGGTCTGGAAACACCATATATTTT

D: TRBD1
size: .
V: TRBV7-9
J: TRBJ2-7
CDR3: CASSYAGQGSYEQYF
DNA: TGTGCCAGCAGCTACGCGGGACAGGGCTCCTACGAGCAGTACTTC

D: .
size: .
V: TRBV2
J: TRBJ2-1
CDR3: CASSYSGNEQFF
DNA: TGTGCCAGCAGCTATTCAGGTAATGAGCAGTTCTTC

D: TRBD1
size: .
V: TRBV5-6
J: TRBJ2-6
CDR3: CASSYGTGQTGANVLTF
DNA: TGTGCCAGCAGCTATGGGACAGGGCAAACTGGGGCCAACGTCCTGACTTTC

D: TRBD1
size: .
V: TRBV27
J: TRBJ2-1
CDR3: CASSLGTAYNEQFF
DNA: TGTGCCAGCAGCTTAGGGACAGCCTACAATGAGCAGTTCTTC

D: .
size: .
V: TRBV5-4
J: TRBJ2-3
CDR3: CASSGRGHLPDTQYF
DNA: TGTGCCAGCAGCGGGCGTGGGCACCTGCCAGATACGCAGTATTTT

D: .
size: .
V: TRBV19
J: TRBJ2-1
CDR3: CASRLGSEQFF
DNA: TGTGCCAGTAGGCTGGGTAGCGAGCAGTTCTTC

D: .
size: .
V: TRBV12-5
J: TRBJ1-5
CDR3: CASGPGRQPQHF
DNA: TGTGCTAGTGGTCCAGGGCGACAGCCCCAGCATTTT

D: TRBD2
size: .
V: TRBV7-9
J: TRBJ2-3
CDR3: CASSLTVAGGDMQYF
DNA: TGTGCCAGCAGCTTAACGGTAGCGGGAGGGGACATGCAGTATTTT

D: .
size: .
V: TRBV19
J: TRBJ2-1
CDR3: CASSIGLAASSGEQFF
DNA: TGTGCCAGTAGTATCGGTTTAGCGGCCTCGTCGGGTGAGCAGTTCTTC

D: TRBD1
size: .
V: TRBV4-1
J: TRBJ2-1
CDR3: CASSLGTVEQFF
DNA: TGCGCCAGCAGCCTCGGGACAGTCGAGCAGTTCTTC

D: TRBD2
size: once
V: TRBV19
J: TRBJ2-1
CDR3: CASSGGRIWGSYNEQFF
DNA: TGTGCCAGTTCTGGCGGGAGAATTTGGGGCTCCTACAATGAGCAGTTCTTC

D: .
size: .
V: TRBV5-1
J: TRBJ1-2
CDR3: CASSSAVGREDGYTF
DNA: TGCGCCAGCAGCTCGGCTGTCGGCAGGGAGGATGGCTACACCTTC